Presented here are 12 T cell receptor beta chains from one specimen sequenced in a study of Ad26.COV2.S vaccination and SARS-CoV-2 variants. This table comes from immunoSEQ multiplex PCR, and its TCRdb copy is limited to in-frame clones, with some not included. Counted here are roughly 320,000 clones, more than 75% occurring once; the ten biggest clones make up around 3.6%. Treatment specified: 15 to 20 received Ad26.COV2.S at low or high dose, single or two shots; 5 received placebo; per-sample allocation not given. Repertoires come from day 63 after the first vaccine or placebo injection. The sample here was peripheral blood, taken in a trial of Ad26.COV2.S vaccine versus placebo. These TCRs come from a person between 18 and 60 years old who received the Ad26.COV2.S COVID-19 vaccine or a placebo.

This clone was observed a few times. The rearrangement links TRBV2 to TRBJ1-5; no clear D gene. V was clipped by 0 bases and J by 11 bases, with 11 bases between them. The CDR3 covers 13 residues. Germline V gene sequence: CDR1 SNHLY, CDR2 FYNNEI. The CDR3: CASSEAGVRAQHF. CDR3 bases: TGTGCCAGCAGTGAAGCGGGAGTACGGGCCCAGCATTTT. The entire variable domain, with the rest obtained from reference TRBV2 and TRBJ1-5, is as follows: EPEVTQTPSHQVTQMGQEVILRCVPISNHLYFYWYRQILGQKVEFLVSFYNNEISEKSEIFDDQFSVERPDGSNFTLKIRSTKLEDSAMYFCASSEAGVRAQHFGDGTRLSIL.

The rearrangement uses TRBV19 and TRBJ2-4, with D possibly being TRBD1 (6 bases). Trimming shortened V by 5 bases and J by 5 bases, and 22 bases separated the two germline ends. CDR1 LNHDA and CDR2 SQIVND come from the germline V gene (reference sequence). This CDR3 has 17 amino acids. The CDR3 reads CASSRYNGGQPQNIQYF. CDR3 nucleotides: TGTGCCAGTAGTCGGTACAATGGGGGCCAACCGCAAAACATTCAGTACTTC.

The CDR3 protein is CASSFQGGLKETQYF. For the CDR3, the DNA is TGTGCCAGCAGCTTCCAGGGGGGTTTGAAAGAGACCCAGTACTTC. J is TRBJ2-5 and V is TRBV7-3; TRBD1 might be the D (7 bases). Trimming cost V 3 bases and J 3 bases, with 14 bases left between them. CDR1 and CDR2 (germline): SGHTA, FQGTGA. The length of the CDR3 is 15 residues.

This chain connects TRBV6-5 to TRBJ1-3, with 8 bases fitting TRBD1. This CDR3 is built from 15 residues. J was trimmed by 1 base and V by 4 bases; bases with no gene match: 3. Germline CDR1 reads MNHEY; CDR2 reads SVGAGI. The CDR3 region is CASSSDRESGNTIYF. Written as DNA, the CDR3 is TGTGCCAGCAGTTCGGACAGGGAATCTGGAAACACCATATATTTT.

This chain links TRBV19 with TRBJ1-5, with D maybe TRBD1 (6 bases). Germline V gives CDR1 LNHDA, CDR2 SQIVND (reference sequence). The length of the CDR3 is 14 residues. V was trimmed by 6 bases and J by 4 bases, leaving 13 bases between them. CDR3 bases: TGTGCCAGTAGCACAGACAGGATAAATCAGCCCCAGCATTTT. Translation: CASSTDRINQPQHF.

The chain recombines TRBV4-1 with TRBJ2-5; unclear D gene. CDR3 length: 17 amino acids. V dropped 0 bases and J dropped 4 bases, with 18 bases sitting between them. The V gene's germline CDR1 is MGHRA and CDR2 YSYEKL. The CDR3 DNA reads as TGCGCCAGCAGCCAAGAAGACGGCCAGAAGACCAGAGAGACCCAGTACTTC. It yields the protein CASSQEDGQKTRETQYF.

This sequence joins TRBV12-5 and TRBJ2-2; 7 bases align to TRBD2. CDR1 LGHNT and CDR2 FRNRAP come from the germline V gene. The ends lost 9 bases at V and 0 bases at J; junction bases unmatched: 7. The CDR3 length is 15 residues. The CDR3 sequence: CASQGGPTNTGELFF. CDR3 nucleotide sequence: TGTGCTAGCCAGGGAGGGCCTACGAACACCGGGGAGCTGTTTTTT.

The chain couples TRBV19 to TRBJ2-6; D is ambiguous. The CDR3 contains 15 residues. The V and J ends lost 1 base and 3 bases respectively, with 7 bases between them. Looked up from germline, CDR1 is LNHDA and CDR2 is SQIVND (reference sequence). CDR3 bases: TGTGCCAGTAGTATAGGGGATTATGGGGCCAACGTCCTGACTTTC. This translates into CASSIGDYGANVLTF.

This chain links TRBV19 with TRBJ2-2; D is possibly TRBD1 or TRBD2 (5 bases each). The CDR3 extends over 14 amino acids. Trimming left V 7 bases short and J 3 bases short, with 12 bases between. The germline gives CDR1 LNHDA, CDR2 SQIVND (reference sequence). The CDR3 loop reads CASTLRGDTGELFF. The CDR3 coding sequence is TGTGCCAGTACCCTAAGGGGAGACACCGGGGAGCTGTTTTTT.

V and J are TRBV2 and TRBJ1-5; D gene unclear. Trimming took 2 bases from V and 7 from J, leaving 12 bases between them. Germline V lookup: CDR1 SNHLY, CDR2 FYNNEI. CDR3 length: 14 residues. For the CDR3, the DNA is TGTGCCAGCAGTGAAACAGCGGCAGTACAGCCCCAGCATTTT. It translates to CASSETAAVQPQHF. Drawing the rest from reference TRBV2 and TRBJ1-5, the complete variable domain is EPEVTQTPSHQVTQMGQEVILRCVPISNHLYFYWYRQILGQKVEFLVSFYNNEISEKSEIFDDQFSVERPDGSNFTLKIRSTKLEDSAMYFCASSETAAVQPQHFGDGTRLSIL.

CDR3 amino acids: CASSLGVLDYGYTF. CDR3 sequence (DNA): TGTGCCAGCAGCTTGGGGGTTTTGGACTATGGCTACACCTTC. The V and J genes are TRBV7-2 and TRBJ1-2, with a weak D call TRBD1 (5 bases). The V and J ends lost 3 bases and 3 bases respectively, with 11 bases between them. The germline V gene has CDR1 SGHTA and CDR2 FQGNSA. The CDR3 runs 14 residues.

The chain combines TRBV4-2 with TRBJ2-2, with TRBD2 matching 12 bases. The length of the CDR3 is 17 residues. Germline V CDR1 and CDR2: LGHNA, YNFKEQ. Trimming at V came to 4 bases and at J to 0 bases, leaving 3 bases not matched to a gene. The CDR3 DNA follows: TGTGCCAGCAGCCCTCGGACTAGCGGGGCGAACACCGGGGAGCTGTTTTTT. Residues: CASSPRTSGANTGELFF.